This TCR beta chain was captured in a study of T-cell reconstitution after alpha-beta-depleted transplantation in children. Germline V gene data show CDR1 as SGHRS and CDR2 as YFSETQ. This CDR3 region has 15 residues. Trimming shortened V by 4 bases and J by 0 bases, and 14 bases separated the two germline ends. Overall study results and limits: As was reported, about two months after transplant, alpha-beta T cells came from several hundred expanded graft clones.

The table lists this clonotype with many counts. Antigen: not known. Unique molecular identifiers tagged the TCRbeta library. TCRdb called the PCR reads again in MiXCR, with one record for every CDR3 protein. The data hold around 700,000 distinct CDR3 sequences, with around 13% observed a single time. The origin of this receptor is a girl aged 2 to 10 with congenital amegakaryocytic thrombocytopenia, due to receive a stem cell transplant. The J gene is TRBJ2-7, the V gene TRBV5-1, with a weak D call TRBD1 (5 bases). The material was PBMCs, obtained before TCRalphabeta/CD19-depleted stem cell transplant. The CDR3 DNA reads as TGCGCCAGCAGCCCCTACGACAGAAACTCCTACGAGCAGTACTTC. Amino acids: CASSPYDRNSYEQYF.